This T cell receptor (beta chain) was recovered during a study of beta chain features in type 1 diabetes. Study summary: Cell yields, age and gender were similar between patients and healthy donors. Study-wide findings and caveats: Fewer junction insertions and more nucleotide deletions appeared in type 1 diabetes patients.

Reverse transcribing all isolated RNA meant expressed TCRB transcripts were sequenced. Method: immunoSEQ multiplex PCR; TCRdb's copy keeps in-frame clones and lacks some. This repertoire shows more than 300,000 clones, around 7.6% found once; its top ten account for less than 0.5%. CDR1 and CDR2 from the germline V gene are SGHRS and YFSETQ. CDR3 size: 15 residues. The J segment lost 4 bases and the V segment lost 7 bases, leaving 4 bases of the junction unmatched. This clone was counted a few times. Its target is not known. Sequences were obtained from central memory CD4+ T cells from blood. The rearrangement links TRBV5-1 to TRBJ2-3, with 15 positions matching TRBD2. The source is a woman between 18 and 29 years old in good health. The CDR3 DNA reads TGCGCCAGCCGGACTAGCGGGAGGGCCGCAGATACGCAGTATTTT. This translates into CASRTSGRAADTQYF.